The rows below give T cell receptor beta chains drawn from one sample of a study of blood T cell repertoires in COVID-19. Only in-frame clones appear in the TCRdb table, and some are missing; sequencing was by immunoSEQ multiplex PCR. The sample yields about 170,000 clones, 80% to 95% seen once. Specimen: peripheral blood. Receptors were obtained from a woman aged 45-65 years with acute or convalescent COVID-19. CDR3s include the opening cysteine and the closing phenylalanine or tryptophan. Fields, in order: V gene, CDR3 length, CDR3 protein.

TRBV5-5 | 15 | CASSLVQGKNTEAFF
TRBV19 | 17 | CASSIDHTSTGSGTQYF
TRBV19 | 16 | CASSILGTSGTYEQYF
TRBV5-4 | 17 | CASSLVGQGALNTEAFF
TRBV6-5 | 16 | CASSYLAGGTYNEQFF
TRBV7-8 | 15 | CASSSSRGLPYGYTF
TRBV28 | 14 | CASSFGARNQPQHF
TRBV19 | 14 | CASSIQQGSGELFF
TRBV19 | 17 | CASSPSWLAGVRNEQFF
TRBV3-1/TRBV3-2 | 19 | CASSQDFGQLGASSYEQYF
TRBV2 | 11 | CASSRVEEQYF
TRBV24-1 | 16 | CATSDTSGKGTDTQYF
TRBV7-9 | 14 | CASSLSGTTDTQYF
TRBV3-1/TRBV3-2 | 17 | CASSHARTGTANYGYTF
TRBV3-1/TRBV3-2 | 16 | CASSQRARQHNQPQHF
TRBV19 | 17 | CASSSPRSGGYQETQYF
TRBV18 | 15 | CASSPRRDSTDTQYF
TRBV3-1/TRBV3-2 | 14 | CASSPIQGAYGYTF
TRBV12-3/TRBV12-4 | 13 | CANKQSPNTEAFF
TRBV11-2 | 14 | CASTQDREGEKLFF
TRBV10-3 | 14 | CAIREGAARSPLHF
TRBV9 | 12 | CASSATGYGYTF
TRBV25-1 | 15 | CASSEPDRGLTEAFF
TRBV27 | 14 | CASSLGTGPYEQYF
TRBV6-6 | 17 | CASSLGQGAVSNYGYTF
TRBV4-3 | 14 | CASSQETGNSPLHF
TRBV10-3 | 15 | CAIWQGIAGANVLTF
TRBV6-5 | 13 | CASSSRDWGKAFF
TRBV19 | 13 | CASSKSGVSGYTF
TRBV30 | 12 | CAFSQGIGIQYF
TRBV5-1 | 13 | CASSYPGAYEQYF
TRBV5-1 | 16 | CASSPRGGGGTDTQYF
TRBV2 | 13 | CASIEGMGETQYF
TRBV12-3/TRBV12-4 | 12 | CASSFGTVDYTF
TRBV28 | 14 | CASSPHQGYQPQHF